This T cell receptor beta chain was identified in a study of cytomegalovirus exposure and HLA in healthy donors. Per the germline V gene, CDR1 is SGHTA and CDR2 is FQGNSA. The ends lost 5 bases at V and 0 bases at J; junction bases unmatched: 3. CDR3 length: 14 amino acids. Primers included in the PCR were 60 Vbeta and 13 Jbeta primers. Libraries were prepared by immunoSEQ multiplex PCR; TCRdb keeps only in-frame clonotypes and omits some of them. The sample has 45,000 to 75,000 clones; about 71% are singletons. The receptor was derived from a woman aged 60 to 75 in good health and CMV-seropositive. The rearrangement joins TRBV7-2 to TRBJ2-7; 8 nucleotides line up with TRBD2. The sample consisted of PBMCs. In DNA, the CDR3 is TGTGCCAGCAGCATTAGCGGGGACTCCTACGAGCAGTACTTC. It encodes CASSISGDSYEQYF. The full variable domain, with the rest looked up from reference TRBV7-2 and TRBJ2-7, is GAGVSQSPSNKVTEKGKDVELRCDPISGHTALYWYRQSLGQGLEFLIYFQGNSAPDKSGLPSDRFSAERTGGSVSTLTIQRTQQEDSAVYLCASSISGDSYEQYFGPGTRLTVT.